This T cell receptor (beta chain) was obtained from a study of blood T cell repertoires in COVID-19. Study summary: Samples of COVID-19 (acute and convalescent) were obtained from the United States, Italy and Spain. PBMCs, B-cell-depleted T cells, or T cells provided the cDNA or gDNA that made up the material.

This CDR3 is 16 amino acids long. The germline gives CDR1 SGHRS, CDR2 YFSETQ. The V and J ends lost 0 bases and 2 bases respectively, with 14 bases between them. In the study's own analysis: Estimation of nucleated cell counts relied on the amplification of reference gene primers. Here immunoSEQ multiplex PCR was the method, and the copy in TCRdb shows in-frame clones only, minus some. V and J calls and clone size are those listed in that table; D and trimming were worked out from the DNA. The sample records approximately 11,000 clones, roughly 91% being singletons. Sequences were obtained from peripheral blood. The clonotype was recovered from a woman in her sixties with active COVID-19. This rearrangement joins TRBV5-1 to TRBJ2-5, with D possibly matching TRBD1 (5 bases). CDR3 amino acids: CASSLAPLQVQETQYF. In DNA form, the CDR3 reads TGCGCCAGCAGCTTGGCACCGCTACAGGTACAAGAGACCCAGTACTTC.